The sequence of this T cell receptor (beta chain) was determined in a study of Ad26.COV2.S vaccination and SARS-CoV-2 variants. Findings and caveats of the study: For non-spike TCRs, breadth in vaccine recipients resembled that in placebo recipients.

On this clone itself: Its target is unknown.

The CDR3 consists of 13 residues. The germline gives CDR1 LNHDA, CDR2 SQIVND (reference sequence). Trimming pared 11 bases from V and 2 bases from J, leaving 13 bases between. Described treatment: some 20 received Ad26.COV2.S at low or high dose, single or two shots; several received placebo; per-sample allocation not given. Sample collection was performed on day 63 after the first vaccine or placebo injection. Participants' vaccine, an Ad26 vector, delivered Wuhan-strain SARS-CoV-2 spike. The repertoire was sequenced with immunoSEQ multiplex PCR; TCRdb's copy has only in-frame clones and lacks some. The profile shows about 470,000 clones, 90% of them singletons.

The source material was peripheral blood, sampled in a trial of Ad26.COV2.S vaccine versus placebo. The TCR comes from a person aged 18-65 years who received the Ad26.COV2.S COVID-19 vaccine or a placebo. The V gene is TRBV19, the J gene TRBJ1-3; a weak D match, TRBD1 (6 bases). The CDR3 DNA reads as TGTGCCTCCACAGGGAGCGCTGGAAACACCATATATTTT. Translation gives CASTGSAGNTIYF.